A selection of T cell receptor beta chains follows, all from one sample in a study of cytomegalovirus exposure and HLA in healthy donors. Only in-frame clones appear in the TCRdb table, and some are missing; sequencing was by immunoSEQ multiplex PCR. The repertoire holds some 150,000 clones, with around 80% as singletons. Sequenced input: PBMCs. The receptors originated from a woman in her twenties or thirties in good health and CMV-seronegative. CDR3s include the opening cysteine and the closing phenylalanine or tryptophan. The order of the fields is J gene, D gene, V gene, clone size, CDR3 length, CDR3 protein, CDR3 DNA. The D gene is left open where the match is weak. For some rows the clone size is stated as once, few or many, or as a class when expanded; others skip it.

j_gene: TRBJ1-3
d_gene: NA
v_gene: TRBV19
abundance: NA
len: 14
CDR3aa: CASNPGISGNTIYF
CDR3nt: TGTGCCAGCAACCCTGGCATCTCTGGAAACACCATATATTTT

j_gene: TRBJ2-7
d_gene: TRBD1
v_gene: TRBV11-2
abundance: few
len: 15
CDR3aa: CASSLTGAPSYEQYF
CDR3nt: TGTGCCAGCAGCTTAACAGGGGCCCCATCGTACGAGCAGTACTTC

j_gene: TRBJ1-3
d_gene: NA
v_gene: TRBV18
abundance: NA
len: 13
CDR3aa: CASSTGTGNTIYF
CDR3nt: TGTGCCAGCTCAACAGGGACTGGAAACACCATATATTTT

j_gene: TRBJ2-1
d_gene: TRBD2
v_gene: TRBV18
abundance: NA
len: 15
CDR3aa: CASSRIGRAGNEQFF
CDR3nt: TGTGCCAGCTCACGAATCGGGAGGGCCGGCAATGAGCAGTTCTTC

j_gene: TRBJ2-7
d_gene: TRBD2
v_gene: TRBV6-6
abundance: NA
len: 13
CDR3aa: CASTVRGGYEQYF
CDR3nt: TGTGCCAGCACAGTACGGGGGGGGTACGAGCAGTACTTC

j_gene: TRBJ2-7
d_gene: TRBD2
v_gene: TRBV10-3
abundance: NA
len: 17
CDR3aa: CAISESDLGLQKGEQYF
CDR3nt: TGTGCCATCAGTGAGTCGGATTTGGGACTACAAAAGGGGGAGCAGTACTTC

j_gene: TRBJ1-5
d_gene: NA
v_gene: TRBV2
abundance: NA
len: 15
CDR3aa: CASSERGTDNQPQHF
CDR3nt: TGTGCCAGCAGTGAACGGGGTACGGACAATCAGCCCCAGCATTTT

j_gene: TRBJ1-5
d_gene: NA
v_gene: TRBV6-6
abundance: NA
len: 15
CDR3aa: CASSPWPRGNQPQHF
CDR3nt: TGTGCCAGCAGCCCATGGCCCCGGGGGAATCAGCCCCAGCATTTT

j_gene: TRBJ2-7
d_gene: TRBD2
v_gene: TRBV4-1
abundance: many
len: 18
CDR3aa: CASSQVVAGGPNSYEQYF
CDR3nt: TGCGCCAGCAGCCAAGTAGTAGCGGGAGGGCCTAATTCCTACGAGCAGTACTTC

j_gene: TRBJ2-3
d_gene: TRBD2
v_gene: TRBV7-3
abundance: NA
len: 15
CDR3aa: CASSPGLAGSDTQYF
CDR3nt: TGTGCCAGCAGCCCGGGACTAGCGGGATCGGATACGCAGTATTTT

j_gene: TRBJ1-1
d_gene: NA
v_gene: TRBV7-8
abundance: NA
len: 14
CDR3aa: CASSLVAGNTEAFF
CDR3nt: TGTGCCAGCAGCTTAGTCGCAGGCAACACTGAAGCTTTCTTT

j_gene: TRBJ2-3
d_gene: TRBD2
v_gene: TRBV6-1
abundance: NA
len: 15
CDR3aa: CASRAMAGVPDTQYF
CDR3nt: TGTGCCAGCAGGGCGATGGCGGGAGTACCAGATACGCAGTATTTT

j_gene: TRBJ1-1
d_gene: TRBD1
v_gene: TRBV27
abundance: NA
len: 14
CDR3aa: CASSPPGGRDEAFF
CDR3nt: TGTGCCAGCAGCCCCCCAGGGGGGCGGGATGAAGCTTTCTTT

j_gene: TRBJ1-2
d_gene: TRBD1
v_gene: TRBV20-1
abundance: NA
len: 11
CDR3aa: CSARTGYGYTF
CDR3nt: TGCAGTGCTCGGACAGGGTATGGCTACACCTTC

j_gene: TRBJ2-2
d_gene: TRBD2
v_gene: TRBV28
abundance: NA
len: 11
CDR3aa: CASSWGGGLFF
CDR3nt: TGTGCCAGCAGTTGGGGCGGGGGGCTGTTTTTT

j_gene: TRBJ1-5
d_gene: NA
v_gene: TRBV19
abundance: NA
len: 14
CDR3aa: CASSIHSFNQPQHF
CDR3nt: TGTGCCAGTAGTATCCACTCTTTCAATCAGCCCCAGCATTTT

j_gene: TRBJ2-1
d_gene: NA
v_gene: TRBV13
abundance: NA
len: 18
CDR3aa: CASSLNLRDTSLYNEQFF
CDR3nt: TGTGCCAGCAGCTTAAATTTACGGGACACTTCACTATACAATGAGCAGTTCTTC

j_gene: TRBJ1-5
d_gene: NA
v_gene: TRBV19
abundance: once
len: 14
CDR3aa: CASSGAGSNQPQHF
CDR3nt: TGTGCCAGTAGTGGGGCAGGGAGCAATCAGCCCCAGCATTTT

j_gene: TRBJ2-1
d_gene: TRBD2
v_gene: TRBV7-2
abundance: NA
len: 15
CDR3aa: CASSLGSGGVDEQFF
CDR3nt: TGTGCCAGCAGCTTAGGTAGCGGGGGGGTGGATGAGCAGTTCTTC

j_gene: TRBJ2-1
d_gene: TRBD2
v_gene: TRBV6-1
abundance: NA
len: 15
CDR3aa: CASSEWREGHNEQFF
CDR3nt: TGTGCCAGCAGTGAATGGCGGGAGGGCCACAATGAGCAGTTCTTC

j_gene: TRBJ2-5
d_gene: TRBD1
v_gene: TRBV11-1
abundance: NA
len: 15
CDR3aa: CASSPGQGSQETQYF
CDR3nt: TGTGCCAGCAGCCCCGGACAGGGCAGCCAAGAGACCCAGTACTTC

j_gene: TRBJ1-4
d_gene: TRBD1
v_gene: TRBV19
abundance: NA
len: 16
CDR3aa: CASSSDRTGLDEKLFF
CDR3nt: TGTGCCAGTAGTTCCGACCGGACAGGGTTAGATGAAAAACTGTTTTTT

j_gene: TRBJ2-5
d_gene: TRBD2
v_gene: TRBV4-1
abundance: NA
len: 15
CDR3aa: CASSQVNRGGETQYF
CDR3nt: TGCGCCAGCAGCCAAGTCAACCGGGGGGGGGAGACCCAGTACTTC

j_gene: TRBJ2-7
d_gene: TRBD2
v_gene: TRBV7-9
abundance: NA
len: 19
CDR3aa: CASSRKLAGGPKGSYEQYF
CDR3nt: TGTGCCAGCAGCAGAAAACTAGCGGGAGGGCCTAAAGGGAGCTACGAGCAGTACTTC

j_gene: TRBJ2-3
d_gene: TRBD2
v_gene: TRBV19
abundance: NA
len: 17
CDR3aa: CASSIDILAETTDTQYF
CDR3nt: TGTGCCAGTAGTATAGATATCCTAGCGGAGACCACAGATACGCAGTATTTT

j_gene: TRBJ2-3
d_gene: NA
v_gene: TRBV5-1
abundance: NA
len: 15
CDR3aa: CASSLDRTSTDTQYF
CDR3nt: TGCGCCAGCAGCTTGGACCGTACTAGCACAGATACGCAGTATTTT

j_gene: TRBJ1-2
d_gene: NA
v_gene: TRBV19
abundance: NA
len: 13
CDR3aa: CASARGANYGYTF
CDR3nt: TGTGCCAGTGCCCGGGGAGCTAACTATGGCTACACCTTC

j_gene: TRBJ2-5
d_gene: NA
v_gene: TRBV9
abundance: NA
len: 18
CDR3aa: CASSGRVNLGEVQETQYF
CDR3nt: TGTGCCAGCAGCGGTCGAGTTAACTTGGGGGAGGTGCAAGAGACCCAGTACTTC

j_gene: TRBJ1-5
d_gene: TRBD1
v_gene: TRBV19
abundance: few
len: 14
CDR3aa: CASSKGQLNQPQHF
CDR3nt: TGTGCCAGTAGTAAGGGACAGTTGAATCAGCCCCAGCATTTT

j_gene: TRBJ2-3
d_gene: NA
v_gene: TRBV9
abundance: NA
len: 16
CDR3aa: CASSVAGVGGSDTQYF
CDR3nt: TGTGCCAGCAGCGTAGCTGGAGTGGGTGGATCGGATACGCAGTATTTT

j_gene: TRBJ1-1
d_gene: NA
v_gene: TRBV27
abundance: few
len: 14
CDR3aa: CASSSRNRNTEAFF
CDR3nt: TGTGCCAGCAGTTCCCGCAACAGGAACACTGAAGCTTTCTTT

j_gene: TRBJ2-1
d_gene: TRBD1
v_gene: TRBV5-6
abundance: NA
len: 18
CDR3aa: CASSLARPGQLTVNEQFF
CDR3nt: TGTGCCAGCAGCTTGGCGAGGCCGGGACAGCTTACGGTCAATGAGCAGTTCTTC

j_gene: TRBJ2-7
d_gene: NA
v_gene: TRBV2
abundance: NA
len: 12
CDR3aa: CASRDRPYEQYF
CDR3nt: TGTGCCAGCCGCGACAGGCCCTACGAGCAGTACTTC

j_gene: TRBJ2-1
d_gene: NA
v_gene: TRBV5-4
abundance: NA
len: 14
CDR3aa: CASSLVNGFHEQFF
CDR3nt: TGTGCCAGCAGCTTGGTTAACGGTTTTCATGAGCAGTTCTTC

j_gene: TRBJ1-1
d_gene: TRBD1
v_gene: TRBV4-1
abundance: few
len: 14
CDR3aa: CASSLGGGNTEAFF
CDR3nt: TGCGCCAGCAGTCTAGGGGGCGGAAACACTGAAGCTTTCTTT

j_gene: TRBJ1-1
d_gene: NA
v_gene: TRBV6-4
abundance: NA
len: 13
CDR3aa: CASSVEVNTEAFF
CDR3nt: TGTGCCAGCAGTGTCGAGGTTAACACTGAAGCTTTCTTT

j_gene: TRBJ2-1
d_gene: TRBD2
v_gene: TRBV4-3
abundance: few
len: 18
CDR3aa: CASSQDTSGLSSYNEQFF
CDR3nt: TGCGCCAGCAGCCAGGATACTAGCGGGTTGAGCTCCTACAATGAGCAGTTCTTC